The 8 T cell receptor beta chains presented below share a single source sample, sequenced in a study of T cell responses to AZD1222 COVID-19 vaccine. The protocol was immunoSEQ multiplex PCR, while the TCRdb copy is restricted to in-frame clones and leaves out a portion. The data show roughly 180,000 clones, approximately 91% seen once. Sequencing was performed on peripheral blood, taken 28 days after the second AZD1222 dose. All receptors derive from an adult who received the AZD1222 COVID-19 vaccine.

The DNA of the CDR3 is TGCGCCAGCAGCCAAGATGCCCTAGGGTTCTCCTCCTACAATGAGCAGTTCTTC. It encodes CASSQDALGFSSYNEQFF. The genes are TRBV4-1 and TRBJ2-1; D is undetermined. Trimming cost V 0 bases and J 0 bases, with 15 bases left between them. This CDR3 is built from 18 residues. The V gene's germline CDR1 is MGHRA and CDR2 YSYEKL.

The gene calls are TRBV4-3 and TRBJ1-5, with D hard to call. This CDR3 is 16 amino acids long. With 1 base removed from V and 0 bases from J, the gap between germline ends came to 10 bases. Germline V gene lookup returns CDR1 LGHNA and CDR2 YSLEER. The CDR3 coding sequence is TGCGCCAGCAGCCAAGGTCCAGTCTATAGCAATCAGCCCCAGCATTTT. Residues: CASSQGPVYSNQPQHF.

V and J are TRBV7-2 and TRBJ1-6; 12 bases match TRBD1. V shed 1 base, J shed 7 bases, and the junction held 2 bases outside the gene matches. CDR1 SGHTA and CDR2 FQGNSA come from the germline V gene. This CDR3 is 16 amino acids long. CDR3 amino acids: CASSLDGTGGNSPLHF. CDR3 nucleotide sequence: TGTGCCAGCAGCTTAGATGGGACAGGGGGCAATTCACCCCTCCACTTT.

V gene TRBV5-1 combines with J gene TRBJ1-4, with 7 bases matching TRBD1. The CDR3 runs 18 residues. Germline V CDR1 and CDR2: SGHRS, YFSETQ. V was clipped by 4 bases and J by 0 bases; unmatched bases: 12. The CDR3: CASSTDPQGSATNEKLFF. CDR3 nucleotides: TGCGCCAGCAGCACCGACCCACAGGGGTCCGCAACTAATGAAAAACTGTTTTTT. The full variable domain, rest sourced from reference TRBV5-1 and TRBJ1-4, is KAGVTQTPRYLIKTRGQQVTLSCSPISGHRSVSWYQQTPGQGLQFLFEYFSETQRNKGNFPGRFSGRQFSNSRSEMNVSTLELGDSALYLCASSTDPQGSATNEKLFFGSGTQLSVL.

The gene calls are TRBV18 and TRBJ2-7; 8 nucleotides line up with TRBD1. Trimming at V came to 3 bases and at J to 2 bases, leaving 6 bases not matched to a gene. This CDR3 spans 15 amino acids. Looked up from germline, CDR1 is KGHSH and CDR2 is LQKENI. CDR3 sequence: CASSPQDRDPYEQYF. CDR3 DNA sequence: TGTGCCAGCTCACCCCAGGACAGGGATCCCTACGAGCAGTACTTC.

The chain joins TRBV2 to TRBJ2-3; 7 bases are a match to TRBD2. Germline V lookup: CDR1 SNHLY, CDR2 FYNNEI. Trimming removed 5 bases from V and 0 bases from J; junction bases left unmatched: 11. The CDR3 is 17 amino acids. CDR3 DNA sequence: TGTGCCAGCAGTCCAAATCTACTAGCGTCTAGCACAGATACGCAGTATTTT. It codes for CASSPNLLASSTDTQYF.

V is TRBV19 and J is TRBJ2-1; the D gene could be TRBD1 or TRBD2 (5 bases each). V was shortened by 1 base and J by 1 base, with 14 bases between the two germline ends. The CDR3 spans 17 residues. Germline loops: CDR1 LNHDA, CDR2 SQIVND (reference sequence). Here the CDR3 DNA reads TGTGCCAGTAGTATAGGTGGGACCCCTCGGTCCTACAATGAGCAGTTCTTC. Translating it yields CASSIGGTPRSYNEQFF.

CDR3 region: CASSQFGPTSEAFF. CDR3 nucleotides: TGTGCCAGCAGCCAATTCGGACCGACTTCCGAAGCTTTCTTT. The V call is TRBV7-2, the J call TRBJ1-1; unclear D gene. Germline CDR1 and CDR2: SGHTA and FQGNSA. The CDR3 sequence is 14 residues long. Trimming pared 5 bases from V and 8 bases from J, leaving 18 bases between.